This TCR beta chain was retrieved from a study of blood T cell repertoires in COVID-19. Study overall: There were acute and convalescent COVID-19 samples, and they came from the United States, Italy and Spain. The cDNA or gDNA used as material had been derived from T cells, B-cell-depleted T cells, or PBMCs.

Trimming removed 4 bases from V and 2 bases from J; junction bases left unmatched: 10. CDR3 size: 17 residues. From germline, CDR1 is SGHNT and CDR2 YYREEE (reference sequence). How the authors handled the data: Estimation of nucleated cell counts was performed using reference gene primer amplification. Produced via immunoSEQ multiplex PCR; TCRdb's table is partial and in-frame only. Clone size and the V and J calls come from that table; the DNA yielded D and trimming. The sample carries some 200,000 clones, 85% to 90% recorded once. The sequencing input was peripheral blood. The receptor was isolated from a man aged 80 or over with acute or convalescent COVID-19. V gene TRBV5-4 combines with J gene TRBJ2-3; 10 bases line up with TRBD2. CDR3 protein: CASSISSGRGPTDTQYF. As DNA, the CDR3 is TGTGCCAGCAGCATTTCTAGCGGGAGAGGCCCCACAGATACGCAGTATTTT.